This TCR beta chain was captured in a study of CD4 and CD8 cells across lung adenocarcinoma regions. The germline gives CDR1 MNHEY, CDR2 SMNVEV (reference sequence). The CDR3 is 15 residues long. J lost 1 base, V lost 7 bases, and 5 bases had no gene match. This clonotype was found a few times. MiXCR, applied by TCRdb to the PCR reads, yields one record per CDR3 protein. The sample lists approximately 9,600 distinct CDR3 sequences, 40% to 55% occurring once. This receptor was taken from a female donor with lung adenocarcinoma. The CD4 and CD8 labels of this study may be unreliable. V and J are TRBV27 and TRBJ2-2; 8 bases fit TRBD2. The material sequenced was CD4+ T cells from the margin of a lung tumor. Here the CDR3 DNA reads TGTGCCAGCACTCCGGGACTAGTGAACACCGGGGAGCTGTTTTTT. Protein: CASTPGLVNTGELFF.